The 8 T cell receptor beta chains below come from one sample, sequenced in a study of blood T cell repertoires in COVID-19. Sequencing used immunoSEQ multiplex PCR; TCRdb keeps in-frame clones, though not all of them. The sample lists 150,000 to 200,000 clones, about four fifths occurring once. Sequencing used peripheral blood. These receptors came from a man in his sixties with active or convalescent COVID-19.

The chain uses TRBV5-4 and TRBJ1-1, with 9 bases fitting TRBD1. CDR1 SGHNT and CDR2 YYREEE come from the germline V gene (reference sequence). The CDR3 totals 16 residues. The V gene end was trimmed by 4 bases and the J gene end by 0 bases; junction bases not matched to a gene: 7. CDR3 loop: CASSKDNRGLNTEAFF. CDR3 DNA: TGTGCCAGCAGCAAAGACAACAGGGGGCTGAACACTGAAGCTTTCTTT.

This chain uses TRBV5-1 with TRBJ1-5; D gene ambiguous. Germline CDR1 SGHRS, CDR2 YFSETQ. This CDR3 region has 13 residues. Trimming pared 2 bases from V and 5 bases from J, leaving 8 bases between. This chain's CDR3 is CASSFGVDQPQHF. CDR3 DNA: TGCGCCAGCAGCTTCGGGGTCGATCAGCCCCAGCATTTT. Looking up the rest from reference TRBV5-1 and TRBJ1-5 gives the full variable domain: KAGVTQTPRYLIKTRGQQVTLSCSPISGHRSVSWYQQTPGQGLQFLFEYFSETQRNKGNFPGRFSGRQFSNSRSEMNVSTLELGDSALYLCASSFGVDQPQHFGDGTRLSIL.

The rearrangement uses TRBV2 and TRBJ1-2; D unclear. Germline V CDR1 and CDR2: SNHLY, FYNNEI. The CDR3 is 13 residues long. The germline V and J ends were trimmed by 2 bases and 5 bases, with 9 bases remaining between them. The DNA of the CDR3 is TGTGCCAGCAGTGAAATATTGACTTATGGCTACACCTTC. This translates into CASSEILTYGYTF.

The CDR3 loop is CASSSQGGQPQHF. The CDR3 nucleotides read TGTGCCAGCAGTTCACAGGGTGGTCAGCCCCAGCATTTT. The chain recombines TRBV12-3 or TRBV12-4 with TRBJ1-5; the D gene is possibly TRBD1 (6 bases). The CDR3 length is 13 residues. V was cut by 4 bases and J by 6 bases, with 10 bases left in between.

This chain joins TRBV7-3 and TRBJ2-6; D not certain. V gave up 3 bases and J gave up 3 bases, with 12 bases separating them. This CDR3 comprises 16 residues. Germline V gene sequence: CDR1 SGHTA, CDR2 FQGTGA. CDR3 amino acids: CASSLSPGFGANVLTF. CDR3 coding DNA: TGTGCCAGCAGCTTGTCACCCGGGTTTGGGGCCAACGTCCTGACTTTC.

J is TRBJ1-1 and V is TRBV7-2; 9 bases line up with TRBD1. Germline CDR1 reads SGHTA; CDR2 reads FQGNSA. This CDR3 has 14 amino acids. V shed 4 bases, J shed 0 bases, and the junction held 0 bases outside the gene matches. The CDR3 reads CASSWDRVNTEAFF. The CDR3, as DNA: TGTGCCAGCAGCTGGGACAGGGTGAACACTGAAGCTTTCTTT.

The sample holds one count of this clone. J is TRBJ2-2 and V is TRBV3-1 (or the pseudogene TRBV3-2); 9 bases map to TRBD2. The CDR3 contains 18 residues. V lost 1 base and J lost 4; bases outside the gene matches: 10. From germline, CDR1 is LGHDT and CDR2 YNNKEL (reference sequence). CDR3 residues: CASSQVESLAGSTGELFF. The CDR3 nucleotides are TGTGCCAGCAGCCAAGTGGAGTCGCTAGCGGGAAGCACCGGGGAGCTGTTTTTT.

The rearrangement links TRBV10-3 to TRBJ2-1, with 14 bases aligning to TRBD2. The CDR3 totals 14 residues. The V gene's germline CDR1 is ENHRY and CDR2 SYGVKD. Trimming took 10 bases from V and 7 from J; bases not matched to a gene: 6. This chain's CDR3 is CATRLAGGRNEQFF. The CDR3 DNA sequence: TGTGCCACCCGACTAGCGGGAGGGCGGAATGAGCAGTTCTTC.